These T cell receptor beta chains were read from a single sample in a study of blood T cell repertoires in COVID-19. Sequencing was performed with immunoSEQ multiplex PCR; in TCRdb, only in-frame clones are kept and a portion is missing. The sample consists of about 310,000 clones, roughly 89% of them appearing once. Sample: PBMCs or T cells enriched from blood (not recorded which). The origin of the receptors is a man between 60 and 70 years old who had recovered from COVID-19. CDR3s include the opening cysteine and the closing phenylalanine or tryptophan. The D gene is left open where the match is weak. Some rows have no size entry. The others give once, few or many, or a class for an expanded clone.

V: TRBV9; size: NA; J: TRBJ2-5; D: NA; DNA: TGTGCCAGCAGCGAGATAGGAATCGGGCAGGGGACCCAGTACTTC; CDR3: CASSEIGIGQGTQYF
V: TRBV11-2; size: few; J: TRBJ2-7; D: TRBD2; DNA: TGTGCCAGCAGCTTAGGACTAGCGGGACTTTACTACGAGCAGTACTTC; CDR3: CASSLGLAGLYYEQYF
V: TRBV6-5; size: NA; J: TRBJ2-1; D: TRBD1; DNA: TGTGCCAGCAGTTACTCCGGGACAGGGGGTTACAATGAGCAGTTCTTC; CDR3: CASSYSGTGGYNEQFF
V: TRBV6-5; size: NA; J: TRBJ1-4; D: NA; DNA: TGTGCCAGCAGTTACGATCGGACAGATTCTAATGAAAAACTGTTTTTT; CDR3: CASSYDRTDSNEKLFF
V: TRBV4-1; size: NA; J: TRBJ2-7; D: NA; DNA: TGCGCCAGCAGCCAACGAATACCGGACAGTCTGCTTACCTACGAGCAGTACTTC; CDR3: CASSQRIPDSLLTYEQYF
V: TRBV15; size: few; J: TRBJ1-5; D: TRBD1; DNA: TGTGCCACCAGCAGCAACCCCAGGGACAGGGTAAATCAGCCCCAGCATTTT; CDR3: CATSSNPRDRVNQPQHF
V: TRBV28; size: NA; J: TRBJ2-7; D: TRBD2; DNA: TGTGCCAGCAGTTTAGGACTAGCGGGAGGGGGGTACGAGCAGTACTTC; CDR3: CASSLGLAGGGYEQYF
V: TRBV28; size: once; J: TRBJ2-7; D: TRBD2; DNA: TGTGCCAGCAGTTTCCTTACTAGCGGGAGGAACGAGCAGTACTTC; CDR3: CASSFLTSGRNEQYF
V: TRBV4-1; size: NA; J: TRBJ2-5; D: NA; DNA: TGCGCCAGCAGCCAAGATCGGTACGGTCAAGAGACCCAGTACTTC; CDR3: CASSQDRYGQETQYF
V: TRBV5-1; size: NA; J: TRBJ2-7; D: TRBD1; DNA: TGCGCCAGCAGCTTGGGTGGGACAGACTACGAGCAGTACTTC; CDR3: CASSLGGTDYEQYF
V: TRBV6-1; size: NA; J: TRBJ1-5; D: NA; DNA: TGTGCCAGCAGTGTAAGGTGGGGCAGCTTGTATCAGCCCCAGCATTTT; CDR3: CASSVRWGSLYQPQHF
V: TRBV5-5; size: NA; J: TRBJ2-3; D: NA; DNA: TGTGCCAGCAGCTTGGGTCCGTTCGGGGCAGATACGCAGTATTTT; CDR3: CASSLGPFGADTQYF
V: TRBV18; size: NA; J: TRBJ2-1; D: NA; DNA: TGTGCCAGCTCACCGCCTAGTATTAGGACTTACAATGAGCAGTTCTTC; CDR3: CASSPPSIRTYNEQFF
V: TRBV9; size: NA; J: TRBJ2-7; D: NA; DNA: TGTGCCAGCAGCGTGGGGCCACCCTCCTACGAGCAGTACTTC; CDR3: CASSVGPPSYEQYF
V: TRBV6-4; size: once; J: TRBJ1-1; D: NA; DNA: TGTGCCAGCAGTGACTCGGGGGGGGCTGAAGCTTTCTTT; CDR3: CASSDSGGAEAFF
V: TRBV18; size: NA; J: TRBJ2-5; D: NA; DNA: TGTGCCAGCTCACCGAGGGACTTTCAAGAGACCCAGTACTTC; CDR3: CASSPRDFQETQYF
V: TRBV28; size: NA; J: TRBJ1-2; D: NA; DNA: TGTGCCAGCAGTTTTTCCGGACAGAACTATGGCTACACCTTC; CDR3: CASSFSGQNYGYTF
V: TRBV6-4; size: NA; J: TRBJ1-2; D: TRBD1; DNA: TGTGCCAGCAGTGCCGGGACAGGGTATGGCTACACCTTC; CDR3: CASSAGTGYGYTF
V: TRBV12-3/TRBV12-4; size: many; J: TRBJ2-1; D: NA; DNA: TGTGCCAGCAGTTTGGCCGATTACAATGAGCAGTTCTTC; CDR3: CASSLADYNEQFF
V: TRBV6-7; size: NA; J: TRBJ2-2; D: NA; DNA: TGTGCCAGCAGGGGGGCCCCGACAGAGCACACCGGGGAGCTGTTTTTT; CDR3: CASRGAPTEHTGELFF
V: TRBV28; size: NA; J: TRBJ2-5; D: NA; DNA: TGTGCCAGCAGTCAAGGGGCAGAGACCCAGTACTTC; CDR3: CASSQGAETQYF
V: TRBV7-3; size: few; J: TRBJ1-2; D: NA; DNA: TGTGCCAGCAGCTTCGGACAGTATCAAGGGGACTATGGCTACACCTTC; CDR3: CASSFGQYQGDYGYTF
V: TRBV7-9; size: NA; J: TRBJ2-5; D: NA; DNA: TGTGCCAGCAGCTCCTACCTTGTCCAAGAGACCCAGTACTTC; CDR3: CASSSYLVQETQYF
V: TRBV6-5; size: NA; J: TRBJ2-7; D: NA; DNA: TGTGCCAGCAGTCAGGGCCATAACTACGAGCAGTACTTC; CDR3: CASSQGHNYEQYF
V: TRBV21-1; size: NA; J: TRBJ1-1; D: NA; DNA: TGTGCCAGCAGCAAAGCGCTAGGAGGGGTACTTGAAGCTTTCTTT; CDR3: CASSKALGGVLEAFF
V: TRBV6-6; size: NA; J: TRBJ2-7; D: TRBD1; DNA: TGTGCCAGCAGTGTCCGGGACAGGGGGCGCGAGCAGTACTTC; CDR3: CASSVRDRGREQYF
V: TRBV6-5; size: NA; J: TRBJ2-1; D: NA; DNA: TGTGCCAGCAGTTACCCTTTAGGGGTTACGGGTGAGCAGTTCTTC; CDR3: CASSYPLGVTGEQFF
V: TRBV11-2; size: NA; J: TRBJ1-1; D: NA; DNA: TGTGCCAGCAGCATGGGCTTGAACACTGAAGCTTTCTTT; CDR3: CASSMGLNTEAFF
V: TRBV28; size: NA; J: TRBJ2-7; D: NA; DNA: TGTGCCAGCAGGTGGCGGAATGATGCCTACGAGCAGTACTTC; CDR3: CASRWRNDAYEQYF